This passage covers 8 T cell receptor beta chains from one sample sequenced in a study of T cells after yellow fever vaccination. One entry per CDR3 protein, called by TCRdb with MiXCR from the 5' RACE reads. Here the sample spans 450,000 to 550,000 distinct CDR3 sequences, 21% being singletons. The sequencing here drew on PBMCs, taken approximately 22 days after the first yellow fever vaccination. Receptors originate from a man between 18 and 35 years old who received the YFV17D yellow fever vaccine.

A few counts support this clonotype. This rearrangement joins TRBV29-1 to TRBJ1-1; D unclear. This CDR3 has 12 amino acids. Trimming removed 0 bases from V and 13 bases from J, with 15 bases in between. Germline CDR1 reads SQVTM; CDR2 reads ANQGSEA. The CDR3 DNA reads as TGCAGCGTTGAAGATATTAACTGGCAAGGTTTCTTT. It encodes CSVEDINWQGFF.

This clonotype was picked up a small number of times. J is TRBJ2-3 and V is TRBV30, with 10 nucleotides matching TRBD2. From germline, CDR1 is GTSNPN and CDR2 SVGIG (reference sequence). After removal of 0 bases from V and 6 bases from J, the junction contained 3 bases not matched to a gene. CDR3 length: 14 amino acids. The CDR3, as DNA: TGTGCCTGGAGTGTTAATAGCGGGGGGGATACGCAGTATTTT. It codes for CAWSVNSGGDTQYF.

The CDR3 DNA is TGTGCCAGCAGCGTAGGCGTCTTTTCCACCGGGGAGCTGTTTTTT. Its translation: CASSVGVFSTGELFF. This sequence joins TRBV9 and TRBJ2-2; D is unresolved. Germline lookup yields CDR1 SGDLS and CDR2 YYNGEE. V was clipped by 0 bases and J by 4 bases, with 10 bases between them. The CDR3 has 15 residues.

CDR3 sequence reads: CSARDLAGVSTDTQYF. In nucleotides, the CDR3 is TGCAGTGCTAGAGATCTAGCGGGGGTTAGCACAGATACGCAGTATTTT. The chain combines TRBV20-1 with TRBJ2-3; TRBD2 matches at 10 bases. The CDR3 is made up of 16 amino acids. Germline lookup yields CDR1 DFQATT and CDR2 SNEGSKA (reference sequence). J lost 0 bases, V lost 0 bases, and 3 bases had no gene match.

This rearrangement joins TRBV4-3 to TRBJ2-2; perhaps TRBD2 as D (5 bases). The CDR3 contains 14 residues. V shed 1 base and J shed 6 bases, with 9 bases lying between them. Per the germline V gene, CDR1 is LGHNA and CDR2 is YSLEER. DNA for the CDR3: TGCGCCAGCAGCCAAGGAGGGTGGTCCGGGGAGCTGTTTTTT. This sequence encodes CASSQGGWSGELFF.

The V call is TRBV20-1, the J call TRBJ2-5, with a tentative D call TRBD2 (7 bases). V lost 2 bases, J lost 5 bases, and 15 bases lay in between. The CDR3 spans 14 residues. The germline CDR1 and CDR2 sequences are DFQATT and SNEGSKA (reference sequence). The CDR3 loop is CSARNPGGAETQYF. In DNA form, the CDR3 reads TGCAGTGCTAGAAACCCGGGGGGCGCCGAGACCCAGTACTTC.

J is TRBJ1-2 and V is TRBV4-2; 11 bases are a match to TRBD1. The V gene's germline CDR1 is LGHNA and CDR2 YNFKEQ. V shed 8 bases and J 3 bases; nucleotides not matched to a gene: 8. This CDR3 spans 15 amino acids. CDR3 residues: CASRNPGQGDYGYTF. CDR3 nucleotides: TGTGCCAGCCGCAATCCGGGACAGGGGGACTATGGCTACACCTTC.

The J gene is TRBJ2-2, the V gene TRBV4-1, with a tentative D call TRBD1 (6 bases). From germline, CDR1 is MGHRA and CDR2 YSYEKL. The CDR3 runs 17 residues. V dropped 4 bases and J dropped 1 base, with 16 bases sitting between them. CDR3 in DNA: TGCGCCAGCAGCCCTTGGAGGAGGACAGTGAACACCGGGGAGCTGTTTTTT. Protein sequence: CASSPWRRTVNTGELFF.